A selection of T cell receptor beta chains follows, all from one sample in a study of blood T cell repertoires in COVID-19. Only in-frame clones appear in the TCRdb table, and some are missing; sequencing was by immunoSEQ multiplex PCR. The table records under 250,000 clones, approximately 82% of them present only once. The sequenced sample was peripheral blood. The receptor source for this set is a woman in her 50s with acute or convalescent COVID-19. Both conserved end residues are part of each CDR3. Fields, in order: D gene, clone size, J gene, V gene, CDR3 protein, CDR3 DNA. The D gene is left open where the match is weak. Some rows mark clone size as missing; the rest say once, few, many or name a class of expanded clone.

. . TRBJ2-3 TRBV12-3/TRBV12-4 CASSQTETTQYF TGTGCCAGCAGTCAGACAGAAACCACGCAGTATTTT
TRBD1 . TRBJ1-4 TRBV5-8 CAIRGGQVEKLFF TGTGCCATTAGAGGGGGCCAGGTTGAAAAACTGTTTTTT
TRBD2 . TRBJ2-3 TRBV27 CASSPPAGGPDTQYF TGTGCCAGCAGCCCACCAGCGGGAGGGCCGGATACGCAGTATTTT
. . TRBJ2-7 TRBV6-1 CASSEPPRPGVYEQYF TGTGCCAGCAGTGAACCCCCCCGGCCGGGGGTATACGAGCAGTACTTC
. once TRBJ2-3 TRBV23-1 CASSQRGQTPDTQYF TGCGCCAGCAGTCAGCGGGGACAGACCCCAGATACGCAGTATTTT
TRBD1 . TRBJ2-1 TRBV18 CASSGRQGTVINEQFF TGTGCCAGCTCAGGGAGACAGGGGACGGTTATCAATGAGCAGTTCTTC
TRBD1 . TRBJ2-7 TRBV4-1 CASRLDRGSSYEQYF TGCGCCAGCAGACTGGACAGGGGGTCCTCCTACGAGCAGTACTTC
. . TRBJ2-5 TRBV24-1 CATSGSSRGTQYF TGTGCCACCAGTGGGAGTTCTCGTGGGACCCAGTACTTC
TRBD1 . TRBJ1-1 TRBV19 CASSIPRQGKAFF TGTGCCAGTAGTATCCCACGACAGGGAAAAGCTTTCTTT
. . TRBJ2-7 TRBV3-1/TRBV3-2 CASSQGGTYEQYF TGTGCCAGCAGCCAAGGGGGGACTTACGAGCAGTACTTC
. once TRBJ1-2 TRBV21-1 CASIKDKREDRGDYGYTF TGTGCCAGCATCAAAGACAAAAGGGAGGACAGGGGCGATTATGGCTACACCTTC
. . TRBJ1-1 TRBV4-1 CASSPGGWERNTEAFF TGCGCCAGCAGCCCCGGTGGATGGGAGAGGAACACTGAAGCTTTCTTT
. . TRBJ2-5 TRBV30 CAWSVPIKQETQYF TGTGCCTGGAGTGTCCCTATTAAACAAGAGACCCAGTACTTC
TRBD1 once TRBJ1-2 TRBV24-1 CATSDSGDRDGYTF TGTGCCACCAGTGATTCCGGGGACAGGGATGGCTACACCTTC
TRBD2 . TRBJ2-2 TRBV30 CAWSKPLPGAGGTGELFF TGTGCCTGGAGTAAGCCCTTACCGGGAGCGGGAGGCACCGGGGAGCTGTTTTTT
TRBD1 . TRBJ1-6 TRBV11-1 CASSIRTGSNSPLHF TGTGCCAGCAGCATCCGGACAGGGAGCAATTCACCCCTCCACTTT
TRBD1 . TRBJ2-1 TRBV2 CASRRDRAIDEQFF TGTGCCAGCAGACGGGACAGGGCAATCGATGAGCAGTTCTTC
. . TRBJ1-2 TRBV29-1 CSVEGAGSTYGYTF TGCAGCGTTGAGGGCGCGGGCAGTACGTATGGCTACACCTTC
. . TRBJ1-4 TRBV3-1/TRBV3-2 CASSQVQDILRGKLFF TGTGCCAGCAGCCAAGTTCAGGACATCCTTAGGGGGAAACTGTTTTTT
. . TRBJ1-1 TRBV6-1 CASSEVSDGRKAFF TGTGCCAGCAGTGAAGTAAGCGACGGCCGAAAAGCTTTCTTT
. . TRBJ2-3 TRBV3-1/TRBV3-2 CASSPAGYTAEGTQYF TGTGCCAGCAGCCCAGCCGGCTACACAGCGGAAGGTACGCAGTATTTT
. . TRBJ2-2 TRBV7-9 CASSLQGGPTGELFF TGTGCCAGCAGCTTACAGGGGGGTCCCACCGGGGAGCTGTTTTTT
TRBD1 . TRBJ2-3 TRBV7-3 CASSLTGFTDTQYF TGTGCCAGCAGCCTGACAGGGTTCACAGATACGCAGTATTTT